This T cell receptor beta chain stems from a study of T-cell reconstitution after alpha-beta-depleted transplantation in children listed by TCRdb under 2016. In terms of the full investigation: Using TCR repertoire profiling, the study quantitatively followed how T-cell immune reconstitution unfolded in children after TCRalphabeta/CD19-depleted allogeneic hematopoietic cell transplantation.

In regard to this clonotype: What this receptor recognizes is not known. No quality values exist for individual bases; no much larger clone is one base distant.

Broader findings and caveats from the paper: Hyperexpanded clone frequencies declined over subsequent months; after one year, T-cell counts and TCRbeta diversity were mostly attributed to newly produced T cells. About two months after transplant, the apparently early recovery of alphabetaT-cell counts reportedly depended on just several hundred clones that had expanded rapidly and came from non-depleted graft cells. In some patients, high TCRbeta diversity at day 60 was attributed to recipient T cells and intrathymic progenitors that had survived conditioning.

Libraries were prepared through PCR. The reads were generated on an Illumina HiSeq 2500. TCR libraries were prepared with molecular barcoding, using unique molecular identifiers to normalize TCRbeta repertoire quantification. The raw public data were reprocessed by TCRdb itself: fastp quality trimming at Q25, MiXCR clonotype calling, in-frame beta chains only. Rows merge per CDR3 protein into single entries with the most common DNA and genes. The sample data list about a million distinct CDR3 sequences, and less than 30% of these were observed just once. Jointly, the top ten make up around 30% of the sample. In light of the paper, this sample's treatment or condition label describes: allogeneic hematopoietic cell transplantation with graft depleted of TCRalphabeta T cells and CD19 B cells. The transplant recipients were children given TCRalphabeta/CD19-depleted allogeneic hematopoietic cell grafts.

Reading from cysteine to phenylalanine, the CDR3 counts 15 amino acids. Of the read, only the CDR3 DNA is kept; its 45 bases are in frame from base 1. The junction carries 11 bases between V and J, which are trimmed by 0 bases and 5 bases respectively. Sequences MGHRA (CDR1) and YSYEKL (CDR2) are obtained from the germline V gene. The input for sequencing was PBMCs, mostly from graft donor cells, taken 360 days after TCRalphabeta/CD19-depleted stem cell transplant. The V gene is TRBV4-1 and the J gene is TRBJ1-5; the best D guess is TRBD1, with 5 bases matching. This clonotype was sampled from a boy younger than two who had a stem cell transplant for SCID, so the T cells may come from the graft donor. The DNA sequence is given as TGCGCCAGCAGCCAAGAGTTGCCAGGGTATCAGCCCCAGCATTTT. Translated, it reads CASSQELPGYQPQHF.